This T cell receptor beta chain was identified during a study of CD8 T cells in ankylosing spondylitis. CDR1 is MNHEY and CDR2 is SMNVEV in the germline V gene (reference sequence). The V gene lost 8 bases and the J gene lost 2 bases, with 17 bases spanning the gap. CDR3 length: 15 amino acids. There are many counts of this clonotype. Its antigen is currently unknown. Study-level findings and limits: Several highly homologous variants made up a TCR beta motif that seemed to typify ankylosing spondylitis blood. Previously reported in reactive arthritis synovial fluid and blood were some of the motif variants.

Making the TCR beta libraries involved quantitative 5'-RACE with molecular barcodes. TCRdb fed the 5' RACE reads into MiXCR, producing one record per CDR3 protein. Here the sample spans about 220,000 distinct CDR3 sequences, approximately 7.4% being singletons. This clonotype was obtained from a male donor with ankylosing spondylitis. V and J are TRBV27 and TRBJ2-3; tentatively, D is TRBD1 (5 bases). Material: blood, either unsorted or a sorted T cell fraction (not recorded which). The CDR3: CASLQGTRPTDTQYF. The CDR3 nucleotides read TGTGCCAGCCTCCAGGGCACCCGACCCACAGATACGCAGTATTTT.